This T cell receptor (beta chain) appears in the sequencing data of a study of blood T cells in healthy people across ages. Note on this clonotype: The antigen is undetermined.

A second PCR of 7 to 11 cycles used a sample-barcoded 5' primer and a J-beta primer mix. TCRdb analysed the 5' RACE reads with MiXCR anew, one entry per CDR3 protein. The table lists about 1.8 million distinct CDR3 sequences, 49% of them singletons. Study findings and constraints: TCR beta diversity per million T cells fell roughly linearly with age.

Germline CDR1 is LNHNV and CDR2 is YYDKDF (reference sequence). The CDR3 runs to 15 residues. The material sequenced was blood. This receptor was identified in a woman in her thirties or forties in good health. The chain recombines TRBV15 with TRBJ2-5; tentatively, D is TRBD1 (5 bases). The assigned J gene may be wrong: the sequence end matches TRBJ2-1 better. The CDR3 here is CATSLLRQYQETQFF. As DNA, the CDR3 is TGTGCCACCAGCCTACTTCGACAGTACCAAGAGACCCAGTTCTTC.